The rows below give T cell receptor beta chains drawn from one sample of a study of CD4+ T cells in melanoma. Sequencing was performed with immunoSEQ multiplex PCR; in TCRdb, only in-frame clones are kept and a portion is missing. The data show some 120,000 clones, roughly 90% seen once. Material: peripheral blood. These receptors were obtained from a human donor with melanoma. The CDR3 runs from the conserved cysteine through the conserved F or W. D genes are given only for firm matches. Size is omitted from some rows. Given values are once, few, many or a class for expanded clones.

v_gene	j_gene	abundance	len	d_gene	CDR3nt	CDR3aa
TRBV7-9	TRBJ2-5	-	16	TRBD2	TGTGCCAGCAGCCTTAGCGGGGTGTCGCGGCTAGAGACCCAGTACTTC	CASSLSGVSRLETQYF
TRBV27	TRBJ1-2	-	14	TRBD1	TGTGCCAGCAGTTCTCTTACAGGGGGCTATGGCTACACCTTC	CASSSLTGGYGYTF
TRBV6-4	TRBJ2-1	-	15	TRBD2	TGTGCCAGCAGTGACCGCCGCGGGGGGGCGAATGAGCAGTTCTTC	CASSDRRGGANEQFF
TRBV7-3	TRBJ1-5	-	16	TRBD1	TGTGCCAGCAGCTTCCGGGACAGGGATAGCAATCAGCCCCAGCATTTT	CASSFRDRDSNQPQHF
TRBV29-1	TRBJ2-3	-	14	TRBD1	TGCAGCCCCGGGCCAGGGGGCCGAACAGATACGCAGTATTTT	CSPGPGGRTDTQYF
TRBV14	TRBJ2-2	-	16	TRBD2	TGTGCCAGCAGACGTACTAGCGGGGGCCACACCGGGGAGCTGTTTTTT	CASRRTSGGHTGELFF
TRBV29-1	TRBJ1-2	few	11	-	TGCAGCGTTGCCGATAGCAATGGCTACACCTTC	CSVADSNGYTF
TRBV7-7	TRBJ2-1	-	14	-	TGTGCCAGCAGCCCCAACAGGAACTACAATGAGCAGTTCTTC	CASSPNRNYNEQFF
TRBV7-9	TRBJ1-5	-	13	-	TGTGCCAGCAGCTTAGTGACGGCGGAGCCCCAGCATTTT	CASSLVTAEPQHF
TRBV2	TRBJ2-1	-	13	TRBD2	TGTGCCAGCAGTGTACGATTCGGGACTAGTCAGTTCTTC	CASSVRFGTSQFF
TRBV27	TRBJ2-3	-	17	TRBD2	TGTGCCAGCAGTCCGGGGACTAGCGGGAGTCAAACCGATACGCAGTATTTT	CASSPGTSGSQTDTQYF
TRBV5-1	TRBJ2-1	-	17	TRBD2	TGCGCCAGCAGCTTGGCCACCCTAGCGGGGGTGAGGAATGAGCAGTTCTTC	CASSLATLAGVRNEQFF
TRBV5-4	TRBJ2-7	-	17	TRBD2	TGTGCCAGCAGATGGGGACTAGCGAGTCAGGGTTCCTACGAGCAGTACTTC	CASRWGLASQGSYEQYF
TRBV30	TRBJ1-2	-	14	-	TGTGCCTGGAGTGGGTCTCTGATAATACTATTCTACACCTTC	CAWSGSLIILFYTF
TRBV10-3	TRBJ2-3	once	14	TRBD1	TGTGCCATCAGACAGGGGTTAGACGCAGATACGCAGTATTTT	CAIRQGLDADTQYF
TRBV9	TRBJ1-6	-	16	-	TGTGCCAGCAGCGTAGGTTATGTCAGGGGTAATTCACCCCTCCACTTT	CASSVGYVRGNSPLHF
TRBV9	TRBJ2-1	-	15	-	TGTGCCAGCAGCGTAGCTACCGGGGGGCTCAATGAGCAGTTCTTC	CASSVATGGLNEQFF
TRBV7-2	TRBJ2-7	-	14	TRBD1	TGTGCCAGCAGCTTCCGACAGGGTCCCTACGAGCAGTACTTC	CASSFRQGPYEQYF
TRBV7-6	TRBJ2-1	-	13	-	TGTGCCAGCAGCTCTACTAGCACCAATGAGCAGTTCTTC	CASSSTSTNEQFF
TRBV7-2	TRBJ1-1	-	17	TRBD1	TGTGCCAGCAGAACCTCAGGGACAGGCGTATTTGGCACTGAAGCTTTCTTT	CASRTSGTGVFGTEAFF
TRBV28	TRBJ1-5	once	16	TRBD1	TGTGCCAGCAGTTTAAGGGATGGGGACAGGAATCAGCCCCAGCATTTT	CASSLRDGDRNQPQHF
TRBV10-3	TRBJ2-1	-	18	TRBD2	TGTGCCATCAGTGGGGGGGGTCGAGAGTCTCTCAAATACAATGAGCAGTTCTTC	CAISGGGRESLKYNEQFF
TRBV5-6	TRBJ2-7	-	12	-	TGTGCCAGCAGCTGGGGTAACTACGAGCAGTACTTC	CASSWGNYEQYF
TRBV18	TRBJ2-7	-	13	-	TGTGCCAGCTCACGGACAGCGGCCTACGAGCAGTACTTC	CASSRTAAYEQYF
TRBV4-2	TRBJ2-1	-	14	-	TGTGCCAGCAGCCAAGAGGGCTACGATGGTGAGCAGTTCTTC	CASSQEGYDGEQFF
TRBV10-3	TRBJ2-6	once	13	-	TGTGCCATCTCAACCTCTGGGGCCAACGTCCTGACTTTC	CAISTSGANVLTF
TRBV7-3	TRBJ2-5	-	16	TRBD2	TGTGCCAGCAGCCGTAGCCCGACTAGCGTGGAGGAGACCCAGTACTTC	CASSRSPTSVEETQYF
TRBV30	TRBJ2-3	-	13	-	TGTGCCTGGACCTCATCACTGACAGATACGCAGTATTTT	CAWTSSLTDTQYF
TRBV6-6	TRBJ2-3	-	13	-	TGTGCCACCTACAGACCAAGCACAGATACGCAGTATTTT	CATYRPSTDTQYF
TRBV7-9	TRBJ1-4	few	16	-	TGTGCCAGCAGCTTTCGTACAGGGATGAATAATGAAAAACTGTTTTTT	CASSFRTGMNNEKLFF
TRBV5-1	TRBJ2-1	-	13	TRBD2	TGCGCCAGCAGGATAGCGGGAGGTAATGAGCAGTTCTTC	CASRIAGGNEQFF
TRBV7-2	TRBJ1-2	-	17	-	TGTGCCAGCAGCTTAGCACGCTTCGCGGGAACTAACTATGGCTACACCTTC	CASSLARFAGTNYGYTF